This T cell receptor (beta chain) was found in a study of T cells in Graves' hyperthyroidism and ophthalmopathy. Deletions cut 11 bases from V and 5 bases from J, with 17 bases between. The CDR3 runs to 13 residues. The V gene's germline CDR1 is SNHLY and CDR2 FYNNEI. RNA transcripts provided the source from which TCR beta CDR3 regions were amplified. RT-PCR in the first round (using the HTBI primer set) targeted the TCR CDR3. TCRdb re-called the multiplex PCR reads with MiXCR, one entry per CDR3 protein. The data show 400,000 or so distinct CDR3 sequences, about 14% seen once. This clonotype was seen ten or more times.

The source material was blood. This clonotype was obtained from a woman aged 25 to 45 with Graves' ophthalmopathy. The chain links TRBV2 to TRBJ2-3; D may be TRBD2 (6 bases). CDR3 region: CAPSGLPGDTQYF. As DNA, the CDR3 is TGTGCCCCCTCGGGACTCCCTGGAGATACGCAGTATTTT.